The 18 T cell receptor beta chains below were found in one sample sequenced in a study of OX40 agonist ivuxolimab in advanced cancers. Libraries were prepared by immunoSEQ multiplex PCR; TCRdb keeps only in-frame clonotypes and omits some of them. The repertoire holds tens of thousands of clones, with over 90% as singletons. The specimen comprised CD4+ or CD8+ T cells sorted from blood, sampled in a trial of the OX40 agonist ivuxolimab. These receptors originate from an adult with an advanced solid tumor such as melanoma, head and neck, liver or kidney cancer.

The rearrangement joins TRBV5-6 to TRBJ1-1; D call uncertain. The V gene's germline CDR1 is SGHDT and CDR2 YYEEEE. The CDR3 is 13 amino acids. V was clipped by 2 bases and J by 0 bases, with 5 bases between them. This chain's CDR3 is CASSFSVNTEAFF. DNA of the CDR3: TGTGCCAGCAGCTTCTCAGTGAACACTGAAGCTTTCTTT. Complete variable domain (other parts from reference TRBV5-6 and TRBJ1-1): DAGVTQSPTHLIKTRGQQVTLRCSPKSGHDTVSWYQQALGQGPQFIFQYYEEEERQRGNFPDRFSGHQFPNYSSELNVNALLLGDSALYLCASSFSVNTEAFFGQGTRLTVV.

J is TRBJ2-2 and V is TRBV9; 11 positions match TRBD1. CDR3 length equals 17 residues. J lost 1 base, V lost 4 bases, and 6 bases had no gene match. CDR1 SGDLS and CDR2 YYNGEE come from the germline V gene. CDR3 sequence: CASSSGTGGLNTGELFF. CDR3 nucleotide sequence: TGTGCCAGCAGCTCCGGGACAGGGGGTTTGAACACCGGGGAGCTGTTTTTT.

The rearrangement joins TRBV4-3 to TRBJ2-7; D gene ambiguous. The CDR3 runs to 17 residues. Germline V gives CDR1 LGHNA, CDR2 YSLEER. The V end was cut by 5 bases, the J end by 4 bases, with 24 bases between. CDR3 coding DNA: TGCGCCAGCAGCGTTGGGCTTCCCGGTTCAACTTTTTACGAGCAGTACTTC. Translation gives CASSVGLPGSTFYEQYF.

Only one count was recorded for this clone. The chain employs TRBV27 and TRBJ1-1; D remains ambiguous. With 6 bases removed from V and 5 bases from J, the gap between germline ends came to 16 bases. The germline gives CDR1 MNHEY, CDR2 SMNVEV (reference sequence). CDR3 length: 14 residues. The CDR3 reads CASRVMTRDTEAFF. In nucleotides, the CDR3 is TGTGCCAGCAGGGTCATGACAAGAGATACTGAAGCTTTCTTT.

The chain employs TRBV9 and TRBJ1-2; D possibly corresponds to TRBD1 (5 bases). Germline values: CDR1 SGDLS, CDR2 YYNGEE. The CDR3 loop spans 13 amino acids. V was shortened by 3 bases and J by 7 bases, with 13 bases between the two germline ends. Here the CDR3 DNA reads TGTGCCAGCAGCGGCCTGGGGGGATCTGGCTACACCTTC. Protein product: CASSGLGGSGYTF. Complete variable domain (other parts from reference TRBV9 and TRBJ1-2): DSGVTQTPKHLITATGQRVTLRCSPRSGDLSVYWYQQSLDQGLQFLIQYYNGEERAKGNILERFSAQQFPDLHSELNLSSLELGDSALYFCASSGLGGSGYTFGSGTRLTVV.

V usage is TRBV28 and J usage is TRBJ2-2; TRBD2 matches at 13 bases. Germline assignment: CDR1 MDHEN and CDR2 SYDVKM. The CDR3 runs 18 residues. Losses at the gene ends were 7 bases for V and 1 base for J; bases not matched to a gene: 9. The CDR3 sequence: CASTFPLAGGLNTGELFF. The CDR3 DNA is TGTGCCAGCACTTTCCCACTAGCGGGAGGGTTGAACACCGGGGAGCTGTTTTTT. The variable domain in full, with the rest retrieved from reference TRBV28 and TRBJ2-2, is DVKVTQSSRYLVKRTGEKVFLECVQDMDHENMFWYRQDPGLGLRLIYFSYDVKMKEKGDIPEGYSVSREKKERFSLILESASTNQTSMYLCASTFPLAGGLNTGELFFGEGSRLTVL.

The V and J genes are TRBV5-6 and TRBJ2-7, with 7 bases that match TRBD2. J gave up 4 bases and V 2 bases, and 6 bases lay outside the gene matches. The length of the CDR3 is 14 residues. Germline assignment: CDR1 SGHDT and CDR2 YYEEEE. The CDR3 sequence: CASSFTSGEYEQYF. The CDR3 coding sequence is TGTGCCAGCAGCTTTACGAGCGGGGAGTACGAGCAGTACTTC.

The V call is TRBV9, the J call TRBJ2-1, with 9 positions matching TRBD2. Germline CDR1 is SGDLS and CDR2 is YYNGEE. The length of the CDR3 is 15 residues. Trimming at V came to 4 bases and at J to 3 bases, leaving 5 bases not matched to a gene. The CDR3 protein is CASSSSGTYYNEQFF. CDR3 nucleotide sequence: TGTGCCAGCAGCTCTAGCGGGACGTACTACAATGAGCAGTTCTTC. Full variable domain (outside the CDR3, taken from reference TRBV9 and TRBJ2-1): DSGVTQTPKHLITATGQRVTLRCSPRSGDLSVYWYQQSLDQGLQFLIQYYNGEERAKGNILERFSAQQFPDLHSELNLSSLELGDSALYFCASSSSGTYYNEQFFGPGTRLTVL.

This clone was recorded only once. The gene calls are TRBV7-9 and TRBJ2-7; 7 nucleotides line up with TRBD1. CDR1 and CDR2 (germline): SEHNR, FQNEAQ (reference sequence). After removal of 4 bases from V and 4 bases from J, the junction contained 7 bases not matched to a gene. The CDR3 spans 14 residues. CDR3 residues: CASSSSGQQYEQYF. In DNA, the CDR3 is TGTGCCAGCAGCTCCTCGGGACAGCAATACGAGCAGTACTTC.

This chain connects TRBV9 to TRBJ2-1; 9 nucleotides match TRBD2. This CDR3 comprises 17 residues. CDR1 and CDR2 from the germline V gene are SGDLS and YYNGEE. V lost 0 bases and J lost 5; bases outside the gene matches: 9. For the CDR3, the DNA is TGTGCCAGCAGCGTAGGGGAGGGACTAGCTCCCAACAATGAGCAGTTCTTC. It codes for CASSVGEGLAPNNEQFF.

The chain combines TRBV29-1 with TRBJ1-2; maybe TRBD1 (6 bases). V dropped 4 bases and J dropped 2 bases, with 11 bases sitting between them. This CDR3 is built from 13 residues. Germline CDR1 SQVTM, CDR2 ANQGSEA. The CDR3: CSVVLTGNYGYTF. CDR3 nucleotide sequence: TGCAGCGTTGTTTTGACAGGAAACTATGGCTACACCTTC.

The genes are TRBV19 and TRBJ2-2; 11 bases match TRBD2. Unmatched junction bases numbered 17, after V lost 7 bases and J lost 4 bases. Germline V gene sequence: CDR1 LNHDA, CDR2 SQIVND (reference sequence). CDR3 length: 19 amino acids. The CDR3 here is CASTHEWSSGRALTGELFF. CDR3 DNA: TGTGCCAGTACCCACGAGTGGAGTAGCGGGAGGGCTCTCACCGGGGAGCTGTTTTTT.

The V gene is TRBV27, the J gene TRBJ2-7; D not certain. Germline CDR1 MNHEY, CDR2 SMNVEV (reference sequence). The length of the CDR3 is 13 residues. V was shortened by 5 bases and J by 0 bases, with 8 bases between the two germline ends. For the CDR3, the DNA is TGTGCCAGCAGTCCCGGGTCCTCCTACGAGCAGTACTTC. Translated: CASSPGSSYEQYF.

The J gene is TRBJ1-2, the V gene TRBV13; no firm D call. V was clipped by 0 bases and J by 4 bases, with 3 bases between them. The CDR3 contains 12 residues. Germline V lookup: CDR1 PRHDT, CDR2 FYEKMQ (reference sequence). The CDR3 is CASSLGTYGYTF. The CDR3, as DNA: TGTGCCAGCAGCTTAGGGACCTATGGCTACACCTTC.

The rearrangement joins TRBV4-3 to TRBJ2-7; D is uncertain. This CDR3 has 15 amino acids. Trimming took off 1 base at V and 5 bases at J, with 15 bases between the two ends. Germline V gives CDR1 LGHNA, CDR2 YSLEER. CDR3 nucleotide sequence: TGCGCCAGCAGCCAAGTTTGGGCTAGTTTCCACGAGCAGTACTTC. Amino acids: CASSQVWASFHEQYF.

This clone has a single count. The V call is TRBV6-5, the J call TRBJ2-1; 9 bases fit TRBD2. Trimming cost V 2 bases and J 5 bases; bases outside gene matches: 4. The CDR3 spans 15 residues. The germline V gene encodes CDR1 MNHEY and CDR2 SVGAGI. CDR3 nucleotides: TGTGCCAGCAGTTACGCTAGCGGGATTGACAATGAGCAGTTCTTC. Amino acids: CASSYASGIDNEQFF.

Here the CDR3 DNA reads TGCGCCAGCAGCCTCCCGGAGCTAGCGGGAGGGCGGGAGGACTACAATGAGCAGTTCTTC. It codes for CASSLPELAGGREDYNEQFF. V is TRBV4-1 and J is TRBJ2-1, with TRBD2 matching over 12 bases. The V segment lost 4 bases and the J segment 3 bases; nucleotides outside the gene matches: 16. The germline gives CDR1 MGHRA, CDR2 YSYEKL. The CDR3 sequence is 20 residues long.

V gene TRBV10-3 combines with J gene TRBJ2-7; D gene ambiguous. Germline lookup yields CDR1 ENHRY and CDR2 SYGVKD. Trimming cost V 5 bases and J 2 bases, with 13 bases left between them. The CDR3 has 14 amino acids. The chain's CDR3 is CAISQDGTPYEQYF. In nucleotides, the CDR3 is TGTGCCATCAGTCAGGACGGCACTCCCTACGAGCAGTACTTC.